This TCR beta chain is drawn from a study of blood T cells in healthy people across ages. CDR1 is DFQATT, CDR2 SNEGSKA, per germline (reference sequence). Trimming took off 5 bases at V and 0 bases at J, with 12 bases between the two ends. This CDR3 region has 14 residues. The second PCR ran about 6 to 12 cycles with a sample-barcoded 5' primer and J-beta primers. From the 5' RACE reads, TCRdb called clonotypes with MiXCR, one entry per CDR3 protein. Of approximately 780,000 distinct CDR3 sequences detected, more than 25% appear once; the ten largest clones hold under 3%. The data also belong to a second study, concerning T cells of mothers and their children. This second study notes: A slight, non-significant increase in overlap was found for related mother-child pairs relative to unrelated pairs.

The rearrangement links TRBV20-1 to TRBJ2-3; no clear D. The source is a boy younger than 18 in good health. Sequences were obtained from blood. The CDR3 DNA sequence: TGCAGTGCTGGACCGACATTTAGCACAGATACGCAGTATTTT. It specifies CSAGPTFSTDTQYF.